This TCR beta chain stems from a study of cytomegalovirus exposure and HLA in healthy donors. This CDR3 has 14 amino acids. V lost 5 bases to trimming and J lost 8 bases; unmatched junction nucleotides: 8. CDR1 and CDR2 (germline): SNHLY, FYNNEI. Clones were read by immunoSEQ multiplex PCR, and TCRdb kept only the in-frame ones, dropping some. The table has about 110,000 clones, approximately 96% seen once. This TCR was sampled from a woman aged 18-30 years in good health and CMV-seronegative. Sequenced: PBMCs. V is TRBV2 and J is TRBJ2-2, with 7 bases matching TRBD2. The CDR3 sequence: CASSTNGGTGELFF. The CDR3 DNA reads TGTGCCAGCAGTACGAACGGGGGGACGGGGGAGCTGTTTTTT.